Listed below are T cell receptor beta chains from one sample, sequenced in a study of shared clonotypes between healthy human individuals. Clones were read by immunoSEQ multiplex PCR, and TCRdb kept only the in-frame ones, dropping some. The repertoire holds more than 850,000 clones, around 78% seen once, with approximately 0.56% in the top ten. Specimen: memory CD4+ T cells from PBMCs. These TCRs come from a man aged 18 to 35 in good health. Some clones in this sample may be carry-over from other donors' samples. The CDR3 runs from the conserved cysteine through the conserved F or W. A D gene is named only where the DNA matches it firmly. Size values are once, few and many counts, or a class for expanded clones, and some rows have none.

clone size | J gene | D gene | V gene | CDR3 protein | CDR3 DNA
. | TRBJ2-1 | TRBD1 | TRBV11-2 | CASRKPGQGINNEQFF | TGTGCCAGCAGGAAACCGGGACAGGGTATAAACAATGAGCAGTTCTTC
. | TRBJ2-5 | TRBD1 | TRBV7-9 | CASSGRQGTSETQYF | TGTGCCAGCAGCGGACGACAGGGGACGAGCGAGACCCAGTACTTC
. | TRBJ1-1 | . | TRBV18 | CASSLDTAGTEAFF | TGTGCCAGCTCACTAGACACAGCGGGCACTGAAGCTTTCTTT
few | TRBJ2-3 | . | TRBV9 | CASSGVGGGTDTQYF | TGTGCCAGCAGCGGTGTCGGCGGAGGCACAGATACGCAGTATTTT
. | TRBJ1-5 | TRBD1 | TRBV6-1 | CASSSDRGHQPQHF | TGTGCCAGCAGTTCCGACAGGGGGCATCAGCCCCAGCATTTT
. | TRBJ1-1 | . | TRBV28 | CASTRSGGSEAFF | TGTGCCAGCACCCGGTCGGGGGGAAGTGAAGCTTTCTTT
few | TRBJ2-7 | TRBD1 | TRBV28 | CASSPVVDRGRGFLYEQYF | TGTGCCAGCAGCCCGGTCGTGGACAGGGGGCGAGGCTTCCTCTACGAGCAGTACTTC
once | TRBJ1-2 | TRBD1 | TRBV4-1 | CASSHGQGAFYGYTF | TGCGCCAGCAGCCATGGACAGGGGGCGTTCTATGGCTACACCTTC
. | TRBJ2-3 | TRBD1 | TRBV25-1 | CASSEGGTGAIDTQYF | TGTGCCAGCAGTGAAGGGGGGACAGGGGCTATAGATACGCAGTATTTT
. | TRBJ1-1 | . | TRBV21-1 | CASREMMNTEAFF | TGTGCCAGCCGCGAGATGATGAACACTGAAGCTTTCTTT
. | TRBJ2-7 | TRBD1 | TRBV27 | CASSFWDRLYEQYF | TGTGCCAGCAGTTTCTGGGACAGGCTCTACGAGCAGTACTTC
. | TRBJ2-7 | . | TRBV28 | CASSPRLGEQYF | TGTGCCAGCAGCCCTCGACTGGGTGAGCAGTACTTC
. | TRBJ2-3 | TRBD2 | TRBV7-9 | CASSHGTSETRLSQYF | TGTGCCAGCAGCCATGGGACTAGCGAGACACGACTATCCCAGTATTTT
. | TRBJ2-1 | . | TRBV11-2 | CASRHHYEQFF | TGTGCCAGCAGACACCACTATGAGCAGTTCTTC
. | TRBJ2-1 | . | TRBV6-5 | CASSYGTDEQFF | TGTGCCAGCAGTTACGGGACGGATGAGCAGTTCTTC
. | TRBJ1-1 | . | TRBV7-9 | CASSLYGQGKVSSHTEAFF | TGTGCCAGCAGCTTATATGGGCAGGGGAAAGTAAGTAGTCACACTGAAGCTTTCTTT
few | TRBJ1-2 | TRBD1 | TRBV4-1 | CASRVDRGRGGYTF | TGCGCCAGCAGGGTTGACAGGGGGCGCGGTGGCTACACCTTC
. | TRBJ2-1 | . | TRBV2 | CASSEGQYNEQFF | TGTGCCAGCAGTGAAGGGCAGTACAATGAGCAGTTCTTC
once | TRBJ2-1 | . | TRBV30 | CASRGVEREQFF | TGTGCCTCCCGAGGGGTCGAGCGGGAGCAGTTCTTC
. | TRBJ2-3 | . | TRBV28 | CASSKIANAHTDTQYF | TGTGCCAGCAGCAAGATCGCGAACGCCCACACAGATACGCAGTATTTT
. | TRBJ1-1 | . | TRBV28 | CASSQTGLNTEAFF | TGTGCCAGCAGTCAGACAGGATTGAACACTGAAGCTTTCTTT
. | TRBJ2-1 | TRBD2 | TRBV6-5 | CASSYRTSLNEQFF | TGTGCCAGCAGTTACAGGACTAGTTTGAATGAGCAGTTCTTC
. | TRBJ2-2 | . | TRBV27 | CASSTLDSPANTGELFF | TGTGCCAGCAGCACCCTAGACAGTCCCGCGAACACCGGGGAGCTGTTTTTT
. | TRBJ2-1 | TRBD2 | TRBV7-9 | CASSLAGLAGVSVYNEQFF | TGTGCCAGCAGCTTAGCCGGACTAGCGGGAGTTTCGGTCTACAATGAGCAGTTCTTC
once | TRBJ2-1 | . | TRBV7-9 | CASSLVGRNEQFF | TGTGCCAGCAGCTTAGTAGGCAGGAATGAGCAGTTCTTC
. | TRBJ2-1 | TRBD2 | TRBV30 | CAWKAGAAEQFF | TGTGCCTGGAAGGCGGGAGCTGCTGAGCAGTTCTTC
once | TRBJ1-5 | . | TRBV27 | CASSPQSSNQPQHF | TGTGCCAGCAGTCCTCAGAGTAGCAATCAGCCCCAGCATTTT
. | TRBJ2-3 | . | TRBV6-5 | CASSYVGSTDTQYF | TGTGCCAGCAGTTACGTCGGTAGCACAGATACGCAGTATTTT
. | TRBJ2-1 | TRBD2 | TRBV19 | CASSTGTSAHRGNEQFF | TGTGCCAGTAGTACCGGGACTAGCGCCCATCGGGGGAATGAGCAGTTCTTC
. | TRBJ2-7 | . | TRBV2 | CASSTQVGGLGEQYF | TGTGCCAGCAGTACACAAGTGGGGGGCCTTGGCGAGCAGTACTTC
once | TRBJ2-1 | TRBD2 | TRBV27 | CASSLLAGGPHEQFF | TGTGCCAGCAGTTTATTAGCGGGAGGGCCCCATGAGCAGTTCTTC
. | TRBJ2-7 | TRBD1 | TRBV28 | CASLRQGAYEQYF | TGTGCCAGCCTCCGACAGGGGGCCTACGAGCAGTACTTC
few | TRBJ2-1 | TRBD1 | TRBV7-7 | CASSSSPGQGNEQFF | TGTGCCAGCAGCTCAAGCCCGGGACAGGGAAATGAGCAGTTCTTC
. | TRBJ2-2 | . | TRBV27 | CASSFSDFTGELFF | TGTGCCAGCAGTTTTTCGGATTTCACCGGGGAGCTGTTTTTT
. | TRBJ2-1 | . | TRBV18 | CASTPAPINEQFF | TGTGCCAGCACCCCAGCCCCCATCAATGAGCAGTTCTTC
. | TRBJ2-3 | . | TRBV7-3 | CASSSLTRDTDTQYF | TGTGCCAGCAGCTCTTTGACAAGAGACACAGATACGCAGTATTTT
. | TRBJ1-5 | . | TRBV5-1 | CASSLVSGANQPQHF | TGCGCCAGCAGCTTGGTATCGGGGGCGAATCAGCCCCAGCATTTT
. | TRBJ2-5 | . | TRBV30 | CAWSAPPIETQYF | TGTGCCTGGAGCGCACCACCAATCGAGACCCAGTACTTC
. | TRBJ1-4 | . | TRBV19 | CASSNGGGTNEKLFF | TGTGCCAGTAGTAATGGCGGTGGGACTAATGAAAAACTGTTTTTT
. | TRBJ1-2 | . | TRBV6-5 | CASSYRDRNYGYTF | TGTGCCAGCAGTTACAGAGACAGGAACTATGGCTACACCTTC
. | TRBJ2-3 | TRBD2 | TRBV9 | CASSWSSGNTDTQYF | TGTGCCAGCAGCTGGTCTAGCGGAAACACAGATACGCAGTATTTT
. | TRBJ1-1 | TRBD1 | TRBV6-6 | CASSSRDSRGNTEAFF | TGTGCCAGCAGTTCCAGGGACAGCCGGGGGAACACTGAAGCTTTCTTT
. | TRBJ1-1 | TRBD1 | TRBV5-1 | CASIQGTGKTEAFF | TGCGCCAGTATTCAAGGGACAGGGAAGACTGAAGCTTTCTTT
. | TRBJ1-1 | . | TRBV19 | CASSIFGASNTEAFF | TGTGCCAGTAGTATATTCGGGGCGTCGAACACTGAAGCTTTCTTT
. | TRBJ2-3 | . | TRBV30 | CAWSSQRVSQYF | TGTGCCTGGAGTTCCCAGCGCGTCAGTCAGTATTTT
. | TRBJ1-5 | . | TRBV28 | CASSPRTASNQPQHF | TGTGCCAGCAGTCCGCGGACGGCTAGCAATCAGCCCCAGCATTTT
. | TRBJ1-2 | TRBD1 | TRBV11-1 | CASSPDDRTGNGYTF | TGTGCCAGCAGCCCCGACGACAGGACAGGGAATGGCTACACCTTC
. | TRBJ1-2 | . | TRBV4-3 | CASSQGGRPSYTF | TGCGCCAGCAGCCAAGGAGGCAGACCGAGCTACACCTTC
. | TRBJ1-1 | TRBD1 | TRBV18 | CASSDRGMNTEAFF | TGTGCCAGCTCAGACAGGGGGATGAACACTGAAGCTTTCTTT
. | TRBJ2-7 | TRBD1 | TRBV28 | CASRFGGQGGEQYF | TGTGCCAGCAGATTTGGGGGACAGGGAGGTGAGCAGTACTTC
. | TRBJ2-3 | TRBD2 | TRBV4-2 | CASSQNPKRREGSGTQYF | TGTGCCAGCAGCCAAAATCCCAAAAGGCGGGAGGGGTCAGGAACGCAGTATTTT
once | TRBJ2-1 | . | TRBV5-1 | CASSWGWNDNEQFF | TGCGCCAGCAGCTGGGGTTGGAATGACAATGAGCAGTTCTTC
. | TRBJ2-3 | TRBD2 | TRBV9 | CASSVGTSGTDTQYF | TGTGCCAGCAGCGTAGGAACTAGCGGCACAGATACGCAGTATTTT
once | TRBJ1-5 | . | TRBV23-1 | CASSQTLRGDRRDYSNQPQHF | TGCGCCAGCAGTCAAACCCTCCGAGGGGATCGAAGGGACTATAGCAATCAGCCCCAGCATTTT
. | TRBJ1-2 | . | TRBV5-1 | CASSLGRNYGYTF | TGCGCCAGCAGCTTAGGCAGGAACTATGGCTACACCTTC
. | TRBJ2-3 | TRBD2 | TRBV5-4 | CASSLPLAGGPDTQYF | TGTGCCAGCAGCTTGCCGCTAGCGGGGGGGCCAGATACGCAGTATTTT
. | TRBJ1-4 | . | TRBV21-1 | CASSKAGLVGGDEKLFF | TGTGCCAGCAGCAAGGCGGGACTCGTGGGGGGAGATGAAAAACTGTTTTTT
. | TRBJ2-1 | TRBD1 | TRBV4-1 | CASSPGTVRYNEQFF | TGCGCCAGCAGCCCAGGGACAGTCAGATACAATGAGCAGTTCTTC
. | TRBJ2-5 | . | TRBV7-9 | CASSPLYGDPRKGETQYF | TGTGCCAGCAGCCCCCTATATGGGGACCCACGAAAGGGGGAGACCCAGTACTTC
. | TRBJ1-4 | TRBD1 | TRBV28 | CASSPGQSNEKLFF | TGTGCCAGCAGTCCGGGACAGTCTAATGAAAAACTGTTTTTT